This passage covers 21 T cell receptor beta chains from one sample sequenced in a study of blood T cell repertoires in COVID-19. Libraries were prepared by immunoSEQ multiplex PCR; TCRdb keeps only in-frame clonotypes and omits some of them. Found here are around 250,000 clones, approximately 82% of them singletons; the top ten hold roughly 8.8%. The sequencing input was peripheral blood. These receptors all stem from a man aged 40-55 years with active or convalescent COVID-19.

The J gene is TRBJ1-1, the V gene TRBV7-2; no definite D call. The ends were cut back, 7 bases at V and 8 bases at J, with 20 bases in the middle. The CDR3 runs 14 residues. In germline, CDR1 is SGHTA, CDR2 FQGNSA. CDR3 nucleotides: TGTGCCAGCACGACTTTCACGGGTTTAAAAGAAGCTTTCTTT. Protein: CASTTFTGLKEAFF.

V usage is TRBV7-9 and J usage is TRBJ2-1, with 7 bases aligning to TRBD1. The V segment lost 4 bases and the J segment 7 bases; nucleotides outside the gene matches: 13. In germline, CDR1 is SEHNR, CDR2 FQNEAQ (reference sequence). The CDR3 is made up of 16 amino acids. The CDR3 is CASSSYAGTVNNEQFF. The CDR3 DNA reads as TGTGCCAGCAGCTCATACGCCGGGACAGTTAATAATGAGCAGTTCTTC.

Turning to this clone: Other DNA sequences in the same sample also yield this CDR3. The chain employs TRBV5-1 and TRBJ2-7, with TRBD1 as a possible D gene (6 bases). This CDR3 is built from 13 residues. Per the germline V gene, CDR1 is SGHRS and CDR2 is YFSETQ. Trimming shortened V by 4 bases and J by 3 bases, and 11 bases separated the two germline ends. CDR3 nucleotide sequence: TGCGCCAGCAGCCCGGACAGCTTCTACGAGCAGTACTTC. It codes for CASSPDSFYEQYF.

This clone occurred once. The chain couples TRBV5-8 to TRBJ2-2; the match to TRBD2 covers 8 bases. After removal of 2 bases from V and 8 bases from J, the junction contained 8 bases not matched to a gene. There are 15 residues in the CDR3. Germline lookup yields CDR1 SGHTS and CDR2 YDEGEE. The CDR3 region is CASSFTSGPWGELFF. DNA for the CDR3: TGTGCCAGCAGCTTCACTAGCGGTCCGTGGGGGGAGCTGTTTTTT.

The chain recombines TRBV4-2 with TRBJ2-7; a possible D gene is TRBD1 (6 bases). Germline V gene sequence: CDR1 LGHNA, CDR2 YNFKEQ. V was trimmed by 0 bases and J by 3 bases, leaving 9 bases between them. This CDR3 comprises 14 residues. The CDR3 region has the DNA TGTGCCAGCAGCCAAGATCGGGGACACTACGAGCAGTACTTC. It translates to CASSQDRGHYEQYF.

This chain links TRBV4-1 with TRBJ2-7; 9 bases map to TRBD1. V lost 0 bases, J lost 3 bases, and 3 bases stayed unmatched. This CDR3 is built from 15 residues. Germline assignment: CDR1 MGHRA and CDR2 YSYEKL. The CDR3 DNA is TGCGCCAGCAGCCAAGACGGGACAGGGTACTACGAGCAGTACTTC. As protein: CASSQDGTGYYEQYF.

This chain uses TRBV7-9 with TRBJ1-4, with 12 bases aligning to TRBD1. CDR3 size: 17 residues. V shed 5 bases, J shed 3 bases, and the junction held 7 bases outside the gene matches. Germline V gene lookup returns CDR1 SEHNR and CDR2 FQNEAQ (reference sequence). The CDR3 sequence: CASSVSGQGAANEKLFF. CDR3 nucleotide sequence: TGTGCCAGCAGCGTATCGGGACAGGGGGCTGCTAATGAAAAACTGTTTTTT.

The DNA of the CDR3 is TGTGCCAGCAGTTTACGCCAGGGGCGGAATGAAGCTTTCTTT. Its protein product is CASSLRQGRNEAFF. V is TRBV28 and J is TRBJ1-1, with TRBD1 as a possible D gene (6 bases). V dropped 2 bases and J dropped 7 bases, with 14 bases sitting between them. CDR1 is MDHEN and CDR2 is SYDVKM in the germline V gene. This CDR3 is 14 amino acids long. The variable domain in full, with the rest retrieved from reference TRBV28 and TRBJ1-1, is DVKVTQSSRYLVKRTGEKVFLECVQDMDHENMFWYRQDPGLGLRLIYFSYDVKMKEKGDIPEGYSVSREKKERFSLILESASTNQTSMYLCASSLRQGRNEAFFGQGTRLTVV.

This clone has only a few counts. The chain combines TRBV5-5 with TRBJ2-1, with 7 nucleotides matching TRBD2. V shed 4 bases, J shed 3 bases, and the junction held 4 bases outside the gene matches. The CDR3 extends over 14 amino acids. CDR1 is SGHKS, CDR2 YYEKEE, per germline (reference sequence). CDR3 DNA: TGTGCCAGCAGCCCTGGCGGGAGCTACAATGAGCAGTTCTTC. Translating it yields CASSPGGSYNEQFF.

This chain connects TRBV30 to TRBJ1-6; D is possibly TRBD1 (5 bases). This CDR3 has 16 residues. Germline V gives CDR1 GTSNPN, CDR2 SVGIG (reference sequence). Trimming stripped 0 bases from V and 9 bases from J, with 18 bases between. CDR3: CAWSVQPAGVGSPLHF. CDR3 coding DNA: TGTGCCTGGAGTGTACAACCAGCGGGGGTCGGTTCACCCCTCCACTTT.

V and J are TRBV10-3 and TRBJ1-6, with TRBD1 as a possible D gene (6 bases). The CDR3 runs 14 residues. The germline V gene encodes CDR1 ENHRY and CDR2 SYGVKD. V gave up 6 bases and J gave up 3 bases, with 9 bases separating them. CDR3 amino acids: CAIRPDSYNSPLHF. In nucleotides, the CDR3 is TGTGCCATCAGGCCGGACAGCTATAATTCACCCCTCCACTTT.

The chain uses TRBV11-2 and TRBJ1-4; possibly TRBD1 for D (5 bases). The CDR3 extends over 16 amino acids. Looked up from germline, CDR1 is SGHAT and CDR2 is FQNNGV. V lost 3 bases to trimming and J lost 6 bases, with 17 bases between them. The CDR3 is CASSLGLQRGDEKLFF. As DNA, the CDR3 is TGTGCCAGCAGCTTGGGACTACAAAGAGGGGATGAAAAACTGTTTTTT. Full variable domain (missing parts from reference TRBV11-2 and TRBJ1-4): EAGVAQSPRYKIIEKRQSVAFWCNPISGHATLYWYQQILGQGPKLLIQFQNNGVVDDSQLPKDRFSAERLKGVDSTLKIQPAKLEDSAVYLCASSLGLQRGDEKLFFGSGTQLSVL.

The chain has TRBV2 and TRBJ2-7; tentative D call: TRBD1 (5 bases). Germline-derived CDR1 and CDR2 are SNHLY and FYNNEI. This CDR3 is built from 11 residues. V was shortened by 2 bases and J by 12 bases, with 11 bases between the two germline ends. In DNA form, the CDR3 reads TGTGCCAGCAGTGAATATCTTAGGGGGTACTTC. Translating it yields CASSEYLRGYF.

The CDR3 loop reads CAWSVRGARGSPLHF. The CDR3 DNA reads as TGTGCCTGGAGTGTACGGGGGGCGAGGGGGTCACCCCTCCACTTT. V is TRBV30 and J is TRBJ1-6; the D gene is possibly TRBD1 (6 bases). The CDR3 length is 15 residues. V was pared by 0 bases and J by 10 bases, with 16 bases between. Germline values: CDR1 GTSNPN, CDR2 SVGIG (reference sequence).

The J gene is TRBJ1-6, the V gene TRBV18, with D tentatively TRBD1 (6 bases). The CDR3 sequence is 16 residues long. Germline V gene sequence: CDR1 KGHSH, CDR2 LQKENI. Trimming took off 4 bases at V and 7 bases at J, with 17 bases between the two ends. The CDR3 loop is CASSLPGQIENSPLHF. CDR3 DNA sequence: TGTGCCAGCTCACTGCCTGGACAGATTGAAAATTCACCCCTCCACTTT.

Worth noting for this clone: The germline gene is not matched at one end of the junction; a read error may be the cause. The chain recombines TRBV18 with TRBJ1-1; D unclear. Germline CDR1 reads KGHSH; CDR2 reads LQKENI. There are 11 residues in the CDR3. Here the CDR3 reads CASSENNEAFF. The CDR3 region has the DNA TGTGCCAGCTCGGAGAACAATGAAGCTTTCTTT.

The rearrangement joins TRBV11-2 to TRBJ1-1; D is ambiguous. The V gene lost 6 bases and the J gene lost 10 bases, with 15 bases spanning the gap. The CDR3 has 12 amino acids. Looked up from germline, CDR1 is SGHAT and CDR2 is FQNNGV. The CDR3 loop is CASRFSPGVAFF. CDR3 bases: TGTGCCAGCAGATTCTCACCCGGGGTAGCTTTCTTT. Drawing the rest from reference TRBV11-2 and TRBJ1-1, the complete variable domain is EAGVAQSPRYKIIEKRQSVAFWCNPISGHATLYWYQQILGQGPKLLIQFQNNGVVDDSQLPKDRFSAERLKGVDSTLKIQPAKLEDSAVYLCASRFSPGVAFFGQGTRLTVV.

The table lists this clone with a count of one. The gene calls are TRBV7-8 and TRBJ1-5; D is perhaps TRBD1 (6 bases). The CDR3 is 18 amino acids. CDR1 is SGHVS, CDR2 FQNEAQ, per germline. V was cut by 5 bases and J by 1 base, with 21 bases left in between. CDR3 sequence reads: CASSPRDKYPWSNQPQHF. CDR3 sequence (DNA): TGTGCCAGCAGCCCCCGGGACAAATACCCTTGGAGCAATCAGCCCCAGCATTTT.

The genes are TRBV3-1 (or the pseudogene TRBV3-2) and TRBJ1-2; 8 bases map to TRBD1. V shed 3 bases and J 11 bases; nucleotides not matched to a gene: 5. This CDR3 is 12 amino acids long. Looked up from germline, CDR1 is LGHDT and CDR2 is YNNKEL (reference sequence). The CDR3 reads CASSHLQGVYTF. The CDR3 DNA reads TGTGCCAGCAGCCACTTACAGGGGGTTTACACCTTC.

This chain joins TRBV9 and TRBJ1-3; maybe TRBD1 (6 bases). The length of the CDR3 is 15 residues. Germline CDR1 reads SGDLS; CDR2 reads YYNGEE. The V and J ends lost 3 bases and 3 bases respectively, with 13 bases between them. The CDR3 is CASSAQTGFGNTIYF. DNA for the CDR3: TGTGCCAGCAGCGCCCAAACAGGGTTTGGAAACACCATATATTTT.

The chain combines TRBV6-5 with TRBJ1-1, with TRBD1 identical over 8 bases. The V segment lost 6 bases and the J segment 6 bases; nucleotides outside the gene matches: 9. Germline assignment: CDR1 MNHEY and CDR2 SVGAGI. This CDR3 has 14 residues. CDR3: CASSLGQGSSEAFF. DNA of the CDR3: TGTGCCAGCAGCTTAGGACAGGGTAGCTCTGAAGCTTTCTTT.